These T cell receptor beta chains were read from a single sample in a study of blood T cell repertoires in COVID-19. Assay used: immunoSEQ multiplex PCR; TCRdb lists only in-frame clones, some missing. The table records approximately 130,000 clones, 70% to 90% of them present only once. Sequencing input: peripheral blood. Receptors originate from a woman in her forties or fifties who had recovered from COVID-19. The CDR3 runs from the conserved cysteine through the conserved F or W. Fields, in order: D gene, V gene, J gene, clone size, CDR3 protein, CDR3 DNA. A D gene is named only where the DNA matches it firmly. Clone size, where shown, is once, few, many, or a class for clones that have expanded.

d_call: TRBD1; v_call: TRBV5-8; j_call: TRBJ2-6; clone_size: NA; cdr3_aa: CASSTGVGVLGANVLTF; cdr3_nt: TGTGCCAGCAGTACAGGGGTCGGGGTTCTTGGGGCCAACGTCCTGACTTTC
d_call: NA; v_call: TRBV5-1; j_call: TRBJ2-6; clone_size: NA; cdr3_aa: CASSFQGTSGANVLTF; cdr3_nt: TGCGCCAGCAGCTTCCAGGGGACCTCTGGGGCCAACGTCCTGACTTTC
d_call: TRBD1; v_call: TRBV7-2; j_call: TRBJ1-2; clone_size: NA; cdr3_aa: CASSSYGQVGAGGYTF; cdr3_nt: TGTGCCAGCAGCTCCTACGGACAGGTTGGGGCAGGGGGCTACACCTTC
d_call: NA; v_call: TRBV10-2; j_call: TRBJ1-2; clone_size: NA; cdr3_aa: CASTAVINYGYTF; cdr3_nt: TGCGCCAGCACTGCAGTAATTAACTATGGCTACACCTTC
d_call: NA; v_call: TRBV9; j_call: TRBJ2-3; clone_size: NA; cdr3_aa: CASSAQGGPDTQYF; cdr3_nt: TGTGCCAGCAGCGCTCAGGGGGGCCCAGATACGCAGTATTTT
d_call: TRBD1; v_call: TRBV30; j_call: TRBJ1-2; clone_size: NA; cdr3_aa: CAWSVRTGHVYGYTF; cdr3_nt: TGTGCCTGGAGCGTGAGGACAGGTCATGTCTATGGCTACACCTTC
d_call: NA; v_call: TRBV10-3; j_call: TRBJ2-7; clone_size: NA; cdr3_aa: CAISGQGFSYEQYF; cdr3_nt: TGTGCCATCAGTGGGCAGGGATTCTCCTACGAGCAGTACTTC
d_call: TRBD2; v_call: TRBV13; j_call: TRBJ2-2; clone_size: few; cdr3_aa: CASSGRTSGSAGELFF; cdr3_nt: TGTGCCAGCAGCGGAAGGACTAGCGGGAGTGCCGGGGAGCTGTTTTTT
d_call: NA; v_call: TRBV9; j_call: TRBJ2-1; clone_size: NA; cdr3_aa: CASSVDQGTYEQFF; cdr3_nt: TGTGCCAGCAGCGTAGATCAGGGTACCTATGAGCAGTTCTTC
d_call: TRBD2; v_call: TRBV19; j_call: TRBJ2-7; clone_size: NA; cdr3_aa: CASSETSDSSSYEQYF; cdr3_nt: TGTGCCAGTAGTGAAACTAGCGATTCTAGCTCCTACGAGCAGTACTTC
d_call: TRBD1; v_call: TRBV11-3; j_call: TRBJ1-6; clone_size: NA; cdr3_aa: CASSLRTGVPLHF; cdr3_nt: TGTGCCAGCAGCTTAAGGACAGGGGTTCCCCTCCACTTT
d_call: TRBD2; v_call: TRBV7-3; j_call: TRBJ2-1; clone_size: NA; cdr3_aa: CASSLMGRLAGGPSGNEQFF; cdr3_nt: TGTGCCAGCAGCTTAATGGGTAGGCTAGCGGGAGGGCCTTCTGGTAATGAGCAGTTCTTC
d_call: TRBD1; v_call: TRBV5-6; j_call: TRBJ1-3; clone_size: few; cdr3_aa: CASSPGQGVGNTIYF; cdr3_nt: TGTGCCAGCAGCCCCGGACAGGGGGTTGGAAACACCATATATTTT
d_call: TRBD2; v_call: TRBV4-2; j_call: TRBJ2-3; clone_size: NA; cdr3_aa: CASSRTIAGGPTDTQYF; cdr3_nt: TGTGCCAGCAGCCGAACGATAGCGGGAGGCCCGACAGATACGCAGTATTTT
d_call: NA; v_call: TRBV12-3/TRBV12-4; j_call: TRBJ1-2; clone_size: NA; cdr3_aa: CASSPRGLEGYTF; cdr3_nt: TGTGCCAGCAGTCCCCGGGGACTGGAGGGCTACACCTTC
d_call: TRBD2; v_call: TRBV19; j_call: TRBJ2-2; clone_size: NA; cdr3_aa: CASSISSGRISGELFF; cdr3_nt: TGTGCCAGTAGTATCTCAAGCGGGAGAATATCCGGGGAGCTGTTTTTT
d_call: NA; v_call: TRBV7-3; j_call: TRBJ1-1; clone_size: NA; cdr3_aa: CASSWAEGTEAFF; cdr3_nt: TGTGCCAGCAGTTGGGCTGAAGGCACTGAAGCTTTCTTT
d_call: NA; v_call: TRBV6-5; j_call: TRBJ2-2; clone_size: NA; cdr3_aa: CASTTPENTGELFF; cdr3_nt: TGTGCCAGCACCACACCTGAGAACACCGGGGAGCTGTTTTTT
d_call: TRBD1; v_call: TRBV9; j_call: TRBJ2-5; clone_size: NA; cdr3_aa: CASSEGDSQETQYF; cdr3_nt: TGTGCCAGCAGCGAAGGGGACAGCCAAGAGACCCAGTACTTC
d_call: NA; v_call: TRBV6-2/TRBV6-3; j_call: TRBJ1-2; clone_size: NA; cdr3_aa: CASSSLSYGYTF; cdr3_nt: TGTGCCAGCAGTTCCCTCTCCTATGGCTACACCTTC
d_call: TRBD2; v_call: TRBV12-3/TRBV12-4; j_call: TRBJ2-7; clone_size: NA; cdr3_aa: CASRTSGSYEQYF; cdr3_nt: TGTGCCAGCAGGACTAGCGGGAGCTACGAGCAGTACTTC
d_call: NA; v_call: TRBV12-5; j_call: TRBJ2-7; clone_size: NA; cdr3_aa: CASGLVRSRRAGEQYF; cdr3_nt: TGTGCTAGTGGTTTGGTACGGAGCAGGAGGGCCGGGGAGCAGTACTTC
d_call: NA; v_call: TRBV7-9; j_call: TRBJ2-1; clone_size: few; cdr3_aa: CATSGEFNNEQFF; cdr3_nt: TGTGCCACCTCGGGAGAATTCAACAATGAGCAGTTCTTC
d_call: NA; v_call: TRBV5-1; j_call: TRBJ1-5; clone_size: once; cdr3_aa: CASSPGMTGGIDQPQHF; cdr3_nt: TGCGCCAGCAGCCCTGGTATGACAGGCGGAATTGATCAGCCCCAGCATTTT
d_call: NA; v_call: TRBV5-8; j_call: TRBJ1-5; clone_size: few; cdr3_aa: CASSLFRQGNQPQHF; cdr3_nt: TGTGCCAGCAGCTTGTTCCGACAGGGCAATCAGCCCCAGCATTTT
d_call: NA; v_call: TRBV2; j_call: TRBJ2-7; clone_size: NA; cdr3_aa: CASSTTSYEQYF; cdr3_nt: TGTGCCAGCAGTACTACTTCCTACGAGCAGTACTTC
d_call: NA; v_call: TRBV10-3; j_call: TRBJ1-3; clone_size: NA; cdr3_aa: CAISVAAGNTIYF; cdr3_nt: TGTGCCATATCAGTGGCTGCTGGAAACACCATATATTTT
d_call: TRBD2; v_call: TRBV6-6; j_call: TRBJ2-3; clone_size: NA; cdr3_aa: CASRRGDTDTQYF; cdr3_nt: TGTGCCAGCCGACGGGGGGACACAGATACGCAGTATTTT
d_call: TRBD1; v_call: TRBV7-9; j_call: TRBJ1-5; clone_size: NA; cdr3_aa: CASSPQGGFNQPQHF; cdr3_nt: TGTGCCAGCAGCCCACAGGGGGGATTCAATCAGCCCCAGCATTTT
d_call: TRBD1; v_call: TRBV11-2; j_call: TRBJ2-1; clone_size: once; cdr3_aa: CASSLGQGAVGEQFF; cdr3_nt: TGTGCCAGCAGCCTGGGACAGGGGGCTGTGGGTGAGCAGTTCTTC
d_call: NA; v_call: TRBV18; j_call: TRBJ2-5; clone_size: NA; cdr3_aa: CASSPTGAKETQYF; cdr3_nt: TGTGCCAGCTCACCAACGGGTGCAAAGGAGACCCAGTACTTC
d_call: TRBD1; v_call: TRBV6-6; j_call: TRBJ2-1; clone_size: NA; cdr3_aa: CASSTGAYNEQFF; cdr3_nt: TGTGCCAGCAGTACAGGGGCGTACAATGAGCAGTTCTTC
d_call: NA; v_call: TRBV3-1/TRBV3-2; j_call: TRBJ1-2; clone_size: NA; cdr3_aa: CASSQVGWQGGYTF; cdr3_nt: TGTGCCAGCAGCCAAGTAGGGTGGCAGGGAGGCTACACCTTC
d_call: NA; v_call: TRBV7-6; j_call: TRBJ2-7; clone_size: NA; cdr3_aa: CASSLAGWRGEQYF; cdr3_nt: TGTGCCAGCAGCTTAGCGGGATGGAGGGGAGAGCAGTACTTC
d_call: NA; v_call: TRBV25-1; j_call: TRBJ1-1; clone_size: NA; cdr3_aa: CASRGEGEAFF; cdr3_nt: TGTGCCAGCAGGGGGGAGGGGGAAGCTTTCTTT
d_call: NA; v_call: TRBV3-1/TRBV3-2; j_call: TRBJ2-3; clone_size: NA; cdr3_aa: CASSRIQASTDTQYF; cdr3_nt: TGTGCCAGCAGCCGAATACAGGCTAGCACAGATACGCAGTATTTT